A selection of T cell receptor beta chains follows, all from one sample in a study of blood T cell repertoires in COVID-19. Sequencing used immunoSEQ multiplex PCR; TCRdb keeps in-frame clones, though not all of them. The profile shows about 250,000 clones, roughly 87% of them singletons. Sequences were obtained from peripheral blood. These receptors originate from a woman between 40 and 50 years old who had recovered from COVID-19. CDR3s include the opening cysteine and the closing phenylalanine or tryptophan. A D gene is named only where the DNA matches it firmly.

J gene,V gene,D gene,CDR3 protein
TRBJ1-6,TRBV6-5,-,CASSYSSSSPLHF
TRBJ2-7,TRBV5-1,TRBD2,CASSFLAGGSYEQYF
TRBJ2-2,TRBV7-2,TRBD2,CASSLVPSGRLAGELFF
TRBJ2-3,TRBV7-7,TRBD1,CASSRDRGTQYF
TRBJ1-2,TRBV9,-,CASSISLRDTQSHYGYTF
TRBJ1-5,TRBV19,TRBD1,CASSVTGGSQPQHF
TRBJ1-5,TRBV3-1/TRBV3-2,-,CASSQDLEVYQPQHF
TRBJ1-1,TRBV5-4,-,CASSPSTQTVFEAFF
TRBJ2-1,TRBV15,-,CATSRGAGNNEQFF
TRBJ2-3,TRBV6-4,-,CASSEQSTDTQYF
TRBJ1-2,TRBV9,TRBD1,CASSLTGGEDYGYTF
TRBJ2-7,TRBV28,-,CASSLEGEQYF
TRBJ1-2,TRBV15,-,CATSRDGLDYGYTF
TRBJ2-1,TRBV12-5,-,CASGYPLYRVGEQFF
TRBJ2-1,TRBV19,-,CASSTRSYNEQFF
TRBJ1-1,TRBV2,-,CASSKRGLNTEAFF
TRBJ1-5,TRBV19,TRBD1,CASSTGTDRRWPQHF
TRBJ1-1,TRBV18,-,CASSPRPGQILF
TRBJ2-2,TRBV27,TRBD2,CASTNTGGSTGELFF
TRBJ1-4,TRBV3-1/TRBV3-2,-,CASTPRGRTNEKLFF
TRBJ2-1,TRBV30,-,CAWSGLDEQFF
TRBJ2-1,TRBV7-3,-,CASSAQGGNEQFF
TRBJ2-1,TRBV10-3,-,CAIRGGNEQFF
TRBJ2-2,TRBV15,-,CATSRVQGIGELFF
TRBJ2-6,TRBV7-9,TRBD1,CASSSAGTGVSGANVLTF
TRBJ2-3,TRBV11-1,TRBD2,CASSLKSGGTDTQYF
TRBJ1-5,TRBV30,-,CAWSVAGNQPQHF
TRBJ1-4,TRBV4-2,TRBD1,CASNVEPGQPEKLFF
TRBJ2-3,TRBV7-2,-,CASSAHSDTQYF
TRBJ2-2,TRBV7-9,TRBD1,CASSPTDRTNTGELFF
TRBJ2-2,TRBV19,TRBD1,CASRDRGLTGELFF
TRBJ2-1,TRBV7-6,TRBD2,CASSSPGGGRSEQFF
TRBJ1-6,TRBV11-3,TRBD1,CASSTRQGDSPLHF
TRBJ1-1,TRBV18,-,CASSPVGLLNTEAFF
TRBJ2-3,TRBV2,-,CASSPGLNHGVDTQYF